The 5 T cell receptor beta chains below come from one sample, sequenced in a study of identical twins (dated by TCRdb to about 2016). Receptor libraries were prepared by 5' RACE. TCRdb shows the sequencer as Illumina HiSeq 2000. TCRdb redid the processing of the public reads, applying fastp at Q25 and MiXCR, and retained in-frame beta chains. Rows are unified per CDR3 protein, each entry keeping the most common DNA and genes. Recorded for this sample are approximately 590,000 distinct CDR3 sequences; 9% to 10% of them occurred a single time. The ten most abundant clones make up around 3.2% of the sample. The sample also formed part of further work on yellow fever vaccine responses in identical twins.

Input material: PBMCs. The receptors shown here come from a woman aged 18-35 years in good health.

The chain carries TRBV9 and TRBJ2-1, with TRBD1 identical over 7 bases. Germline trimming cut 0 bases from V and 1 base from J; bases unmatched to any gene: 4. From germline, CDR1 is SGDLS and CDR2 YYNGEE. The CDR3 has 16 amino acids. CDR3 sequence: CASSVEGAKSYNEQFF. The CDR3 coding sequence is TGTGCCAGCAGCGTAGAGGGGGCAAAGTCCTACAATGAGCAGTTCTTC.

This clonotype was counted at least ten times. V usage is TRBV12-3 or TRBV12-4 and J usage is TRBJ2-2; 8 bases agree with TRBD1. This CDR3 contains 15 residues. Losses at the gene ends were 6 bases for V and 5 bases for J; bases not matched to a gene: 8. CDR3 coding DNA: TGTGCCAGCAGAGCCGGACAGGGATTAACCGGGGAGCTGTTTTTT. Translating gives CASRAGQGLTGELFF.

The chain links TRBV27 to TRBJ2-2, with D unresolved. Trimming stripped 5 bases from V and 3 bases from J, with 10 bases between. Germline V CDR1 and CDR2: MNHEY, SMNVEV (reference sequence). The length of the CDR3 is 14 residues. The CDR3 loop reads CASSPDTYTGELFF. DNA for the CDR3: TGTGCCAGCAGTCCCGACACGTACACCGGGGAGCTGTTTTTT.

The rearrangement uses TRBV15 and TRBJ2-7; 9 nucleotides line up with TRBD1. The J segment lost 7 bases and the V segment lost 6 bases, leaving 7 bases of the junction unmatched. The CDR3 totals 13 residues. CDR1 and CDR2 (germline): LNHNV, YYDKDF (reference sequence). CDR3 residues: CATRGTGFGEQYF. Here the CDR3 DNA reads TGTGCCACCAGGGGGACAGGGTTTGGGGAGCAGTACTTC.

This clonotype was seen once. A much bigger clone sits one base away, suggesting this may be a read error. This chain connects TRBV10-3 to TRBJ2-1; TRBD1 matches 8 bases. There are 11 residues in the CDR3. CDR1 and CDR2 from the germline V gene are ENHRY and SYGVKD. The CDR3 here is CDISGDREQFF. CDR3 nucleotide sequence: TGTGACATCAGTGGGGACAGGGAGCAGTTCTTC.